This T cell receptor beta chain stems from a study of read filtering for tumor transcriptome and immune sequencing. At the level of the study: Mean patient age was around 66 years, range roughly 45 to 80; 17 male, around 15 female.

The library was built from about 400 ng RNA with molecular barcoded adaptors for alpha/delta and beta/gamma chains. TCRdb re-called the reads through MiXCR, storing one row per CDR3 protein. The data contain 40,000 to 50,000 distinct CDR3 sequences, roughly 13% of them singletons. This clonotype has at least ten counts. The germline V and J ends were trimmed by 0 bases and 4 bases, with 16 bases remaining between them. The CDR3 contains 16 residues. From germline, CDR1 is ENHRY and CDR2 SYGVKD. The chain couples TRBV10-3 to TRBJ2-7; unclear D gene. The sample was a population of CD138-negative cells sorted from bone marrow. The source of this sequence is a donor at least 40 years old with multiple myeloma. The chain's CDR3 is CAISESVDLVPYEQYF. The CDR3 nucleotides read TGTGCCATCAGTGAGTCGGTCGACTTAGTCCCGTACGAGCAGTACTTC.